The TCR beta chain described here comes from a study of T cells in Graves' hyperthyroidism and ophthalmopathy. Overall study context: Peripheral blood samples were taken at initial diagnosis, prior to any treatment.

General observations from the study: The blood repertoire included most of the expanded thyroid clonotypes above 0.001.

The source material, RNA transcripts, was used to amplify TCR beta CDR3 regions. A first-round RT-PCR of the TCR CDR3 used the HTBI primer set. TCRdb re-analysed the multiplex PCR reads in MiXCR, keeping a single row per CDR3 protein. The data show some 760,000 distinct CDR3 sequences, about 14% seen once. This clonotype was seen at least ten times. Its specificity is not known. For the diagnoses, clinical symptoms, serum thyroxine and TRAb, thyroid ultrasound and orbital computed tomography were used. V dropped 3 bases and J dropped 8; count of bases not matched to a gene: 5. The CDR3 runs to 14 residues. In germline, CDR1 is MNHEY, CDR2 SMNVEV (reference sequence).

The sequenced material came from blood. V gene TRBV27 combines with J gene TRBJ2-1; the match to TRBD1 covers 9 bases. The sequence was collected from a woman aged 18-29 years with Graves' hyperthyroidism. CDR3 sequence reads: CASSFWTGEDEQFF. DNA for the CDR3: TGTGCCAGCAGTTTCTGGACAGGGGAGGATGAGCAGTTCTTC.